Each of the 16 T cell receptor beta chains below was sequenced from the same sample in a study of neurological immune-mediated disorders. TCRdb recomputed calls from the 5' RACE reads with MiXCR, one row per CDR3 protein. The repertoire holds tens of thousands of distinct CDR3 sequences, with roughly 5% as singletons. Sequenced material: PBMCs. Every receptor here comes from a human donor with multiple sclerosis. The donor label of this sample is uncertain.

This clonotype has at least ten counts. The rearrangement joins TRBV5-1 to TRBJ2-7; 11 bases are a match to TRBD1. Unmatched junction bases numbered 11, after V lost 0 bases and J lost 3 bases. The germline CDR1 and CDR2 sequences are SGHRS and YFSETQ. The CDR3 sequence is 18 residues long. CDR3 nucleotides: TGCGCCAGCAGCTTGGCCAGGTTTTTGGGACAGGGGGTCTACGAGCAGTACTTC. Translating gives CASSLARFLGQGVYEQYF.

A remark on this clonotype: A much larger clone differs by one base, so this may be a read error. The genes are TRBV7-8 and TRBJ2-3; possibly TRBD2 for D (7 bases). Germline V gene lookup returns CDR1 SGHVS and CDR2 FQNEAQ. V lost 3 bases to trimming and J lost 1 base, with 11 bases between them. This CDR3 is built from 15 residues. The CDR3 here is CASSFWGGGTDTQYF. The CDR3 DNA follows: TGTGCCAGCAGCTTTTGGGGGGGCGGCACAGATACGCAGTATTTT.

This clonotype has at least ten counts. This chain connects TRBV6-1 to TRBJ2-7; weak D call: TRBD1 (6 bases). The germline V and J ends were trimmed by 2 bases and 3 bases, with 11 bases remaining between them. CDR1 MNHNS and CDR2 SASEGT come from the germline V gene. The CDR3 covers 14 residues. The CDR3, as DNA: TGTGCCAGCAGTGAAACAGGGAAATTCTACGAGCAGTACTTC. Protein sequence: CASSETGKFYEQYF.

The V call is TRBV5-4, the J call TRBJ1-1; maybe TRBD1 (5 bases). The V and J ends lost 0 bases and 7 bases respectively, with 19 bases between them. Germline lookup yields CDR1 SGHNT and CDR2 YYREEE (reference sequence). This CDR3 has 16 amino acids. As DNA, the CDR3 is TGTGCCAGCAGCTTGGGACAGTTCGGGCGGGGCAGTGAAGCTTTCTTT. Encoded protein: CASSLGQFGRGSEAFF.

This clonotype was recorded many times. The chain is built from TRBV20-1 and TRBJ2-1; 10 bases map to TRBD1. Germline V CDR1 and CDR2: DFQATT, SNEGSKA (reference sequence). V lost 0 bases and J lost 4; bases outside the gene matches: 18. The CDR3 totals 20 residues. The chain's CDR3 is CSARDQGGQGTPFRYNEQFF. In nucleotides, the CDR3 is TGCAGTGCTAGAGATCAAGGGGGACAGGGGACCCCTTTTAGGTACAATGAGCAGTTCTTC.

This clonotype was seen at least ten times. V gene TRBV3-1 combines with J gene TRBJ2-7; 8 bases line up with TRBD1. J gave up 1 base and V 0 bases, and 2 bases lay outside the gene matches. Germline values: CDR1 LGHDT, CDR2 YNNKEL (reference sequence). CDR3 size: 15 residues. The CDR3 bases are TGTGCCAGCAGCCAAGAGTACAGGGGGTCCTACGAGCAGTACTTC. Translating it yields CASSQEYRGSYEQYF.

The chain couples TRBV19 to TRBJ2-3, with 7 bases matching TRBD2. The CDR3 spans 15 residues. V shed 6 bases and J 3 bases; nucleotides not matched to a gene: 9. Per germline, CDR1 LNHDA and CDR2 SQIVND (reference sequence). The CDR3 DNA follows: TGTGCCAGTAGATGGGAGGGGTACGATACAGATACGCAGTATTTT. It is translated as CASRWEGYDTDTQYF. The full variable domain, its missing parts supplied by reference TRBV19 and TRBJ2-3, is DGGITQSPKYLFRKEGQNVTLSCEQNLNHDAMYWYRQDPGQGLRLIYYSQIVNDFQKGDIAEGYSVSREKKESFPLTVTSAQKNPTAFYLCASRWEGYDTDTQYFGPGTRLTVL.

Many counts were recorded for this clonotype. The rearrangement uses TRBV11-2 and TRBJ2-1; D is ambiguous. The CDR3 totals 13 residues. Germline lookup yields CDR1 SGHAT and CDR2 FQNNGV. The V and J ends lost 8 bases and 0 bases respectively, with 8 bases between them. The chain's CDR3 is CASGVSSYNEQFF. The CDR3 nucleotides read TGTGCCAGCGGGGTAAGCTCCTACAATGAGCAGTTCTTC. Combining the CDR3 with reference TRBV11-2 and TRBJ2-1 gives the whole variable domain EAGVAQSPRYKIIEKRQSVAFWCNPISGHATLYWYQQILGQGPKLLIQFQNNGVVDDSQLPKDRFSAERLKGVDSTLKIQPAKLEDSAVYLCASGVSSYNEQFFGPGTRLTVL.

This clonotype was detected ten times or more. The rearrangement uses TRBV5-1 and TRBJ2-3; D unresolved. Looked up from germline, CDR1 is SGHRS and CDR2 is YFSETQ. V dropped 0 bases and J dropped 5 bases, with 10 bases sitting between them. CDR3 size: 14 residues. The CDR3 sequence is CASSLELVGDTQYF. The CDR3 region has the DNA TGCGCCAGCAGCTTGGAGCTAGTAGGAGATACGCAGTATTTT.

This clonotype was picked up many times. J is TRBJ1-6 and V is TRBV24-1, with D perhaps TRBD1 (6 bases). The V gene's germline CDR1 is KGHDR and CDR2 SFDVKD. V was clipped by 3 bases and J by 8 bases, with 10 bases between them. The CDR3 length is 14 residues. For the CDR3, the DNA is TGTGCCACCAGTGATGGTCAGGGGCATTCACCCCTCCACTTT. Amino acid sequence: CATSDGQGHSPLHF.

This clonotype was detected a few times. The rearrangement joins TRBV5-1 to TRBJ2-4, with TRBD1 as a possible D gene (6 bases). Germline V gene lookup returns CDR1 SGHRS and CDR2 YFSETQ. The V end lost 0 bases, the J end lost 5 bases, and 9 bases lay between the germline ends. This CDR3 region has 14 residues. The CDR3 DNA follows: TGCGCCAGCAGCTTGGCGGCAGGGGAAAACATTCAGTACTTC. Translation gives CASSLAAGENIQYF.

This clonotype was observed many times. CDR3: CASNSGTIGTDTQYF. The CDR3 DNA is TGTGCCAGCAATTCCGGGACAATAGGGACAGATACGCAGTATTTT. The V and J genes are TRBV9 and TRBJ2-3; D may be TRBD1 (6 bases). The germline V and J ends were trimmed by 6 bases and 3 bases, with 17 bases remaining between them. Germline V gives CDR1 SGDLS, CDR2 YYNGEE. This CDR3 has 15 residues.

The chain employs TRBV5-6 and TRBJ2-3, with D perhaps matching TRBD1 or TRBD2 (7 bases each). Looked up from germline, CDR1 is SGHDT and CDR2 is YYEEEE. The V gene lost 0 bases and the J gene lost 6 bases, with 17 bases spanning the gap. The CDR3 loop spans 16 amino acids. In DNA, the CDR3 is TGTGCCAGCAGCTTGGCGGGAGGACAGGTCCGTGATACGCAGTATTTT. It codes for CASSLAGGQVRDTQYF.

This clonotype has at least ten counts. The gene calls are TRBV20-1 and TRBJ2-2, with 9 positions matching TRBD2. This CDR3 is 17 amino acids long. Germline V gene sequence: CDR1 DFQATT, CDR2 SNEGSKA (reference sequence). J lost 5 bases, V lost 0 bases, and 10 bases had no gene match. The CDR3 here is CSARDSFASGATGELFF. For the CDR3, the DNA is TGCAGTGCTAGAGATAGTTTCGCTAGCGGGGCAACCGGGGAGCTGTTTTTT.

Many counts were recorded for this clonotype. This CDR3 reads CASSLDRGFGYGYTF. As DNA, the CDR3 is TGTGCCAGCAGCTTGGACAGGGGGTTCGGCTATGGCTACACCTTC. This chain uses TRBV11-1 with TRBJ1-2; TRBD1 agrees at 10 bases. There are 15 residues in the CDR3. Germline CDR1 reads SGHAT; CDR2 reads FQDESV (reference sequence). J gave up 4 bases and V 3 bases, and 5 bases lay outside the gene matches.

This clonotype has a count of ten or more. The CDR3 DNA reads TGTGCCAGCAGCGCCGGGACAGTGAACACCGGGGAGCTGTTTTTT. It is translated as CASSAGTVNTGELFF. The chain links TRBV12-3 or TRBV12-4 to TRBJ2-2; 7 bases agree with TRBD1. Trimming took 6 bases from V and 1 from J; bases not matched to a gene: 5. This CDR3 comprises 15 residues.